Below, 26 T cell receptor beta chains from the same sample are listed, as sequenced in a study of T cell repertoires in cytomegalovirus infection. A single record per CDR3 protein comes from TCRdb applying MiXCR to the reads. Found here are 250,000 to 300,000 distinct CDR3 sequences, under 25% of them singletons; the top ten hold roughly a fifth. Their recognized antigens are unknown. Source: cultured PBMCs, taken from culture after CMV antigen stimulation. These TCRs come from a human donor in good health (CMV status not recorded). Some clones in this sample may be carry-over from other donors' samples.

The CDR3 DNA is TGTGCCAGCAGCCCGGGGGACAACAATCAGCCCCAGCATTTT. Translating it yields CASSPGDNNQPQHF. The V gene is TRBV7-2, the J gene TRBJ1-5, with D maybe TRBD1 (6 bases). The germline gives CDR1 SGHTA, CDR2 FQGNSA. The CDR3 sequence is 14 residues long. V shed 5 bases and J shed 3 bases, with 11 bases lying between them.

Ten or more counts support this clonotype. The V gene is TRBV7-9, the J gene TRBJ2-1, with D hard to call. V lost 2 bases to trimming and J lost 12 bases, with 11 bases between them. The V gene's germline CDR1 is SEHNR and CDR2 FQNEAQ (reference sequence). The CDR3 sequence is 12 residues long. In DNA, the CDR3 is TGTGCCAGCAGCTTAAGGGTATTCGGGCAGTTCTTC. Translation: CASSLRVFGQFF.

This chain uses TRBV12-3 or TRBV12-4 with TRBJ1-1; weak D call: TRBD1 (6 bases). There are 13 residues in the CDR3. Trimming took 7 bases from V and 1 from J, leaving 10 bases between them. CDR3 coding DNA: TGTGCCAGCAAGCAGGGGTCGAACACTGAAGCTTTCTTT. Its protein is CASKQGSNTEAFF.

The chain employs TRBV5-6 and TRBJ2-3; tentative D call: TRBD2 (5 bases). The V gene lost 5 bases and the J gene lost 1 base, with 14 bases spanning the gap. Germline V gives CDR1 SGHDT, CDR2 YYEEEE. The CDR3 totals 15 residues. The CDR3 region is CASRIGVSGTDTQYF. DNA for the CDR3: TGTGCCAGCAGGATCGGGGTGAGTGGCACAGATACGCAGTATTTT.

The chain combines TRBV20-1 with TRBJ2-1; D is possibly TRBD2 (5 bases). V was clipped by 3 bases and J by 10 bases, with 13 bases between them. Germline CDR1 DFQATT, CDR2 SNEGSKA (reference sequence). The CDR3 has 12 amino acids. The CDR3 here is CSASMPRGEQFF. In DNA form, the CDR3 reads TGCAGTGCTAGTATGCCTCGGGGAGAGCAGTTCTTC.

About this clonotype itself: A much larger clone lies one base from this, so it may be a read error. The chain joins TRBV11-2 to TRBJ2-3, with D perhaps TRBD2 (5 bases). CDR1 SGHAT and CDR2 FQNNGV come from the germline V gene. Trimming shortened V by 2 bases and J by 6 bases, and 6 bases separated the two germline ends. The CDR3 loop spans 12 amino acids. CDR3 coding DNA: TGTGCCAGCAGCTTAACGGGGGATACGCAGTATTTT. It specifies CASSLTGDTQYF.

The rearrangement links TRBV12-3 or TRBV12-4 to TRBJ2-1; D gene uncertain. The V end lost 7 bases, the J end lost 7 bases, and 17 bases lay between the germline ends. The CDR3 runs to 14 residues. The DNA of the CDR3 is TGTGCCAGCACCCCCCCCAAAAACGCTAATGAGCAGTTCTTC. Protein sequence: CASTPPKNANEQFF.

V is TRBV27 and J is TRBJ2-3, with TRBD2 as a possible D gene (7 bases). The V gene's germline CDR1 is MNHEY and CDR2 SMNVEV (reference sequence). The CDR3 consists of 17 residues. Trimming took off 4 bases at V and 2 bases at J, with 19 bases between the two ends. In DNA form, the CDR3 reads TGTGCCAGCAGTTCCACCCCTCCAGCGGGACACACAGATACGCAGTATTTT. Translated, it gives CASSSTPPAGHTDTQYF.

The V gene is TRBV7-9, the J gene TRBJ2-7, with D possibly TRBD2 on 5 matching bases. Germline CDR1 and CDR2: SEHNR and FQNEAQ (reference sequence). This CDR3 comprises 14 residues. Trimming removed 5 bases at V and 0 bases at J, with 11 bases between. As DNA, the CDR3 is TGTGCCAGCAGCAGGACTCGCGACTCCTACGAGCAGTACGTC. It encodes CASSRTRDSYEQYV.

J is TRBJ1-2 and V is TRBV2; maybe TRBD1 (6 bases). Trimming took off 5 bases at V and 7 bases at J, with 14 bases between the two ends. The CDR3 has 13 residues. The germline V gene has CDR1 SNHLY and CDR2 FYNNEI. CDR3 bases: TGTGCCAGCAGTAGGGGGGGGGGCCGTGGCTACACCTTC. Amino acid sequence: CASSRGGGRGYTF.

This clonotype was seen more than once but under ten times. The chain employs TRBV20-1 and TRBJ2-3; TRBD2 matches 8 bases. Looked up from germline, CDR1 is DFQATT and CDR2 is SNEGSKA (reference sequence). The CDR3 has 13 amino acids. The CDR3 DNA reads TGCAGGATGGGGCGGGAGGCAACAGATACGCAGTATTTT. Translating gives CRMGREATDTQYF.

This clonotype turned up a few times. The chain recombines TRBV6-2 or TRBV6-3 with TRBJ2-7, with D perhaps TRBD1 or TRBD2 (5 bases each). Trimming left V 6 bases short and J 3 bases short, with 18 bases between. Germline V gene sequence: CDR1 MNHEY, CDR2 SVGEGT. This CDR3 has 15 residues. CDR3 protein: CASSQPGRSGYEQYV. Here the CDR3 DNA reads TGTGCCAGCAGCCAACCGGGGCGCTCCGGCTACGAGCAGTACGTC.

This clonotype was observed a few times. DNA for the CDR3: TGTGCCAGCAGTTCAGGACTAGCGGGAGGGGGGAGGTACGAGCAGTACGTC. Protein product: CASSSGLAGGGRYEQYV. The chain is built from TRBV7-9 and TRBJ2-7; 15 positions agree with TRBD2. The germline V gene has CDR1 SEHNR and CDR2 FQNEAQ (reference sequence). The length of the CDR3 is 17 residues. V dropped 6 bases and J dropped 4; count of bases not matched to a gene: 10.

This clonotype was seen repeatedly, ten times or more. V and J are TRBV11-2 and TRBJ1-2, with 7 bases matching TRBD1. The V segment lost 5 bases and the J segment 10 bases; nucleotides outside the gene matches: 10. CDR3 length: 13 residues. Germline loops: CDR1 SGHAT, CDR2 FQNNGV. CDR3 in DNA: TGTGCCAGCAGCGAACCGCCTCAGGGGGTCTACACCTTC. It codes for CASSEPPQGVYTF.

The chain has TRBV29-1 and TRBJ2-2; the match to TRBD1 covers 7 bases. This CDR3 contains 14 residues. After removal of 2 bases from V and 5 bases from J, the junction contained 5 bases not matched to a gene. The germline V gene has CDR1 SQVTM and CDR2 ANQGSEA. CDR3: CSVETGARTGELFF. The CDR3 region has the DNA TGCAGCGTTGAAACAGGGGCGAGGACCGGGGAGCTGTTTTTT.

This clonotype was detected ten times or more. The chain joins TRBV7-2 to TRBJ2-7; 13 bases line up with TRBD2. From germline, CDR1 is SGHTA and CDR2 FQGNSA. Trimming removed 5 bases from V and 2 bases from J; junction bases left unmatched: 3. This CDR3 has 15 amino acids. The chain's CDR3 is CASSLGTSGTYEQYF. CDR3 nucleotides: TGTGCCAGCAGCCTCGGGACTAGCGGGACCTACGAGCAGTACTTC.

This chain connects TRBV7-2 to TRBJ1-2; weak D call: TRBD1 (6 bases). Germline V gene sequence: CDR1 SGHTA, CDR2 FQGNSA. The CDR3 has 16 residues. V lost 5 bases and J lost 1, with 17 bases in between. This CDR3 reads CASSIGAGAINYGYTF. The CDR3 region has the DNA TGTGCCAGCAGCATCGGGGCAGGGGCTATTAACTATGGCTACACCTTC. Filled out from reference TRBV7-2 and TRBJ1-2, the complete variable domain reads GAGVSQSPSNKVTEKGKDVELRCDPISGHTALYWYRQSLGQGLEFLIYFQGNSAPDKSGLPSDRFSAERTGGSVSTLTIQRTQQEDSAVYLCASSIGAGAINYGYTFGSGTRLTVV.

The genes are TRBV24-1 and TRBJ2-1; either TRBD1 or TRBD2 may supply D (5 bases each). This CDR3 is built from 14 residues. V lost 5 bases to trimming and J lost 9 bases, with 16 bases between them. Germline values: CDR1 KGHDR, CDR2 SFDVKD. In nucleotides, the CDR3 is TGTGCCACCAGTGGCTCCCTGGCCGGGGCTGAGCAGTTCTTC. It translates to CATSGSLAGAEQFF.

This chain connects TRBV4-3 to TRBJ1-1; D is uncertain. This CDR3 contains 14 residues. The germline V gene encodes CDR1 LGHNA and CDR2 YSLEER. Trimming took 0 bases from V and 8 from J, leaving 13 bases between them. CDR3 residues: CASSQDFLGGEAFF. CDR3 bases: TGCGCCAGCAGCCAAGATTTCCTCGGAGGGGAAGCTTTCTTT.

In this sample, this clonotype turned up many times. The V gene is TRBV12-3 or TRBV12-4, the J gene TRBJ1-1; 7 bases align to TRBD1. J lost 7 bases, V lost 5 bases, and 10 bases had no gene match. This CDR3 is built from 14 residues. DNA for the CDR3: TGTGCCAGCAGTCCGCGACAGGGACCGAGTGAAGCTTTCTTT. Translating it yields CASSPRQGPSEAFF.

In regard to this clonotype: A much larger clone is a single base away; this may be a read error. CDR3 sequence: CTSSLSGTANQPQHF. For the CDR3, the DNA is TGTACCAGCAGTTTATCCGGGACAGCTAATCAGCCCCAGCATTTT. The chain carries TRBV12-3 or TRBV12-4 and TRBJ1-5; TRBD1 aligns across 7 bases. CDR3 length: 15 amino acids.

This clonotype showed up just a few times. V usage is TRBV12-5 and J usage is TRBJ2-2, with no clear D. The V gene lost 1 base and the J gene lost 4 bases, with 7 bases spanning the gap. The CDR3 sequence is 14 residues long. The germline V gene has CDR1 LGHNT and CDR2 FRNRAP. DNA of the CDR3: TGTGCTAGTGGTTTGGGCGGAGTCACCGGGGAGCTGTTTTTT. Translated, it gives CASGLGGVTGELFF.

A few counts support this clonotype. The chain recombines TRBV11-3 with TRBJ2-5, with D maybe TRBD2 (6 bases). The CDR3 is 15 residues long. With 4 bases removed from V and 4 bases from J, the gap between germline ends came to 16 bases. The germline gives CDR1 SGHNT, CDR2 YENEEA. As DNA, the CDR3 is TGTGCCAGCAGCTCGGGAGATCCCTTGGGAGAGACCCAGTACTTC. It yields the protein CASSSGDPLGETQYF.

V and J are TRBV24-1 and TRBJ2-3; D is possibly TRBD2 (5 bases). Trimming removed 4 bases from V and 4 bases from J, with 8 bases in between. The CDR3 has 13 amino acids. CDR1 and CDR2 (germline): KGHDR, SFDVKD. For the CDR3, the DNA is TGTGCCACCAGTGACGGGGTCCCAGATACGCAGTATTTT. Its translation: CATSDGVPDTQYF.

Ten or more counts support this clonotype. The V gene is TRBV20-1, the J gene TRBJ1-2, with no clear D. The V gene's germline CDR1 is DFQATT and CDR2 SNEGSKA (reference sequence). The CDR3 runs 14 residues. V lost 2 bases to trimming and J lost 0 bases, with 10 bases between them. CDR3 sequence: CSARSQGANYGYTF. CDR3 DNA: TGCAGTGCTAGATCTCAAGGAGCTAACTATGGCTACACCTTC.

The V call is TRBV7-2, the J call TRBJ1-1; D perhaps matches TRBD1 (5 bases). The CDR3 consists of 12 residues. Per the germline V gene, CDR1 is SGHTA and CDR2 is FQGNSA. The V and J ends lost 6 bases and 6 bases respectively, with 11 bases between them. In nucleotides, the CDR3 is TGTGCCAGCAGGCGCGACAGCTCTGAAGCTTTCTTT. The encoded protein is CASRRDSSEAFF.